This T cell receptor (beta chain) was obtained from a study of CD8 T cells in Susac syndrome. The T cells that were sequenced for TCR beta were CD8+ and CD4+ cells from blood. The multiple sclerosis controls were treatment-naive patients affected by stable or active relapsing-remitting disease. The CD8+ and CD4+ T cells were negatively isolated, with the TEMRA cells enriched by FACS. Reverse transcription used roughly 0.45 to 1 ug RNA and random hexamers. Amplification of TCR beta CDR3 used immunoSEQ multiplex PCR across 54 Vbeta and 13 Jbeta. MiXCR, applied by TCRdb to the immunoSEQ multiplex PCR reads, yields one record per CDR3 protein. The top ten hold 0.12% of the sample, which has about 430,000 distinct CDR3 sequences, 75% to 90% seen once. CDR1 is SEHNR, CDR2 FQNEAQ, per germline (reference sequence). The junction had 6 bases not matched to a gene; V was cut back by 5 bases and J by 3 bases. The CDR3 runs to 15 residues.

This clonotype came up once. The specimen was CD8+ T cells from PBMCs. The receptor comes from a human donor with multiple sclerosis. The chain recombines TRBV7-9 with TRBJ2-1; 8 positions agree with TRBD1. CDR3 DNA: TGTGCCAGCAGCCGTGCTGGACAGGGCTACAATGAGCAGTTCTTC. It codes for CASSRAGQGYNEQFF.